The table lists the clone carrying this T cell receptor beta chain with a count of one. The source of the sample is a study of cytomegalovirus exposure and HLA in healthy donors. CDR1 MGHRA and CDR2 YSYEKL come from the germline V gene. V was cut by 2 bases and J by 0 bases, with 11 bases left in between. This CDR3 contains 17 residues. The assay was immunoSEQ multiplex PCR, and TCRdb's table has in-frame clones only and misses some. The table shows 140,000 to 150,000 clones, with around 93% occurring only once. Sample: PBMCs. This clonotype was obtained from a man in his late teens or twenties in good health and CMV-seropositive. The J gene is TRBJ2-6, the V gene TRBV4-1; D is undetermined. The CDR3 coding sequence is TGCGCCAGCAGCCAATTCCCAGGATCCTCTGGGGCCAACGTCCTGACTTTC. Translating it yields CASSQFPGSSGANVLTF.